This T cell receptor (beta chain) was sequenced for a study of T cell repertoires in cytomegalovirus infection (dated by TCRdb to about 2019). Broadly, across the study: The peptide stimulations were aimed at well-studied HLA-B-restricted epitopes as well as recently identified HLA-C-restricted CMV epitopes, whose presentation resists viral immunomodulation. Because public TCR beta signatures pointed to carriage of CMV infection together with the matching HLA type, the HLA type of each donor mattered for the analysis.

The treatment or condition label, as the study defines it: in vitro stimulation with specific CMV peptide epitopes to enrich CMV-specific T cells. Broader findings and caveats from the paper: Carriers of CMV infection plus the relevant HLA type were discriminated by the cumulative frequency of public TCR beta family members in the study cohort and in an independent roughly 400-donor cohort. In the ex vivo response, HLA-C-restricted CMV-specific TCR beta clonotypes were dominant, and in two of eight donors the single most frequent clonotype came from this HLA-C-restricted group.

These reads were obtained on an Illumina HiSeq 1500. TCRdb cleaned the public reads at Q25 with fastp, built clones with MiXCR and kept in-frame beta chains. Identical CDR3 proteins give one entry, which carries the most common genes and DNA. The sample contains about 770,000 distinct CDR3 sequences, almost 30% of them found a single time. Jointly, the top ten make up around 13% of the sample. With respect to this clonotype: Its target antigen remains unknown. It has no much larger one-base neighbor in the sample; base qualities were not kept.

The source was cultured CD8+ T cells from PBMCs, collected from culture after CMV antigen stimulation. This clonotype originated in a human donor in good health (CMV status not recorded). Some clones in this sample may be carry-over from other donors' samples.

The CDR3 region has the sequence CASSVGGARNQPQHF. Here is the DNA: TGTGCCAGCAGCGTTGGAGGGGCGAGAAATCAGCCCCAGCATTTT. The chain is assembled from TRBV9 and TRBJ1-5, with TRBD1 as a weak D call on 5 bases. The CDR3 numbers 15 residues from cysteine through phenylalanine. The read is trimmed to its CDR3 DNA, 45 bases read in frame from base 1. V drops 2 bases and J drops 4 bases, leaving 13 bases in between. The germline V gene supplies CDR1 SGDLS and CDR2 YYNGEE.